This T cell receptor (beta chain) was obtained from a study of cytomegalovirus exposure and HLA in healthy donors. Study results and caveats: Most TCRs appeared rarely, but some public TCRs recurred in many donors. Later analysis identified several of the most significant clusters that appeared linked to common viral pathogens.

Germline CDR1 and CDR2: LGHNA and YSLEER. The CDR3 spans 12 residues. Trimming took 3 bases from V and 7 from J; bases not matched to a gene: 2. PCR employed 60 Vbeta and 13 Jbeta primers. TCRdb's copy holds only in-frame clones and misses some; the assay was immunoSEQ multiplex PCR. Here the sample spans more than 100,000 clones, around three quarters being singletons. A note on this clone: Its antigen remains unknown.

Sequencing was carried out using PBMCs. The source is a man aged 50 or older in good health and CMV-seropositive. V usage is TRBV4-3 and J usage is TRBJ1-1; TRBD1 matches at 7 bases. The DNA of the CDR3 is TGCGCCAGCAGCCATCGGACAGGTGAAGCTTTCTTT. This sequence encodes CASSHRTGEAFF.